This T cell receptor (beta chain) comes out of a study of T-cell memory formation after mild COVID-19. Study background: Largely, TCR clusters stayed within a single donor.

Between the trimmed V and J ends, which lost 2 bases and 5 bases, there was a span of 15 bases. This CDR3 comprises 15 residues. TCRdb reanalysed the 5' RACE reads using MiXCR and keeps one entry per CDR3 protein. Among 560,000 or so distinct CDR3 sequences, 15% to 20% were seen once, and the ten largest hold roughly 7.8%. Study results and caveats: Memory from before infection featured some responding clones, which suggests cross-reactive memory joined. Researchers report contracting CD4+ clones mostly in CM and EM, with CD8+ clones in EMRA. Nothing confirmed that second-wave clones peaking on day 37 were specific for SARS-CoV-2.

Comments on this clonotype: Its antigen is still unknown.

The V gene is TRBV12-3 or TRBV12-4, the J gene TRBJ2-5; tentatively, D is TRBD2 (5 bases). Sequenced: PBMCs or a T cell subset sorted from them (not recorded which). The receptor was derived from an adult woman who had mild COVID-19 (a few samples of this study predate the infection). Cell type and time point are not known. The CDR3 DNA reads as TGTGCCAGCAGTTTATCATCTTGGTGGGAGGAGACCCAGTACTTC. As protein: CASSLSSWWEETQYF.